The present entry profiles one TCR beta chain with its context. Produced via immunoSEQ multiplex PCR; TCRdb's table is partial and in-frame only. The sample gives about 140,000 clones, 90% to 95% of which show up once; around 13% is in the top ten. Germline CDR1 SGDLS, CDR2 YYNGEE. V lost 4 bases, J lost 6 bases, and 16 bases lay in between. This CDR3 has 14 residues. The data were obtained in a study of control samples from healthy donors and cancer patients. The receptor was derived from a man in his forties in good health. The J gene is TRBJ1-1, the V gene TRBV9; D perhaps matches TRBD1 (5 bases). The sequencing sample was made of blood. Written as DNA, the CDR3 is TGTGCCAGCAGCCCCGGGACCGATCACCCTGAAGCTTTCTTT. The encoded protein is CASSPGTDHPEAFF.